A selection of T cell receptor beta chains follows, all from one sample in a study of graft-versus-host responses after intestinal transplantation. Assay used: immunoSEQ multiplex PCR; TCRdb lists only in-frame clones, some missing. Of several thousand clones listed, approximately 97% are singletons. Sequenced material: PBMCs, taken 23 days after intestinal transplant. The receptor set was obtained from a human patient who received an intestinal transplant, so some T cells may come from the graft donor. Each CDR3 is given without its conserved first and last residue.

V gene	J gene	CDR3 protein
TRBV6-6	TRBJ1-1	ASLQGADTEAF
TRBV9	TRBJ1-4	ASSVGDTTNEKLF
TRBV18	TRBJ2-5	ASSPRALKEETQY
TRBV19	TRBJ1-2	ASSYGVDYGYT
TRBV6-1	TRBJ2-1	ASSEEGLEQF
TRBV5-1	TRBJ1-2	ASRFWTGDNYGYT
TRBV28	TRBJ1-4	ASSLIQRNEKLF
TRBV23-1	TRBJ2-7	AIPKRGRESREQY
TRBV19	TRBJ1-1	ASKKVGAEAF
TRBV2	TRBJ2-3	AIPGLATDTQY
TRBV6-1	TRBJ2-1	ASSEDPSSTGGIYNEQF
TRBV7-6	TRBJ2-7	ASNQGVSYEQY
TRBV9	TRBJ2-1	ASSVDPSGFGNEQF
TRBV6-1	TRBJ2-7	ASSKGQGSHYEQY
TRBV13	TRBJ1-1	ASSLVRQTEAF
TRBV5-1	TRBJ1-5	ASSLTVGLSPQH
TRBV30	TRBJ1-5	AWSRTLVGQPQH
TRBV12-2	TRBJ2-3	ASRPAGTSGRDTDTQY
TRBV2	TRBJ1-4	ASSAQGKGVF
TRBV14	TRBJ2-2	ASSPHRVAGGELF
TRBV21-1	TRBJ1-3	ASRLSLQHARNTIY
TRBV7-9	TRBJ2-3	ASSLSTSGRSDTQY
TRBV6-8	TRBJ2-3	ASSYLTSGYFDSTDTQY
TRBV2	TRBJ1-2	ASITHGGQGGGGLYGYT
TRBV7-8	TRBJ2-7	ASSLPGDTPYEQY
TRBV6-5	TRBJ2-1	ASSRQGASGNEQF
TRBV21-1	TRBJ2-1	ASSFSGLARHRSYNEQF
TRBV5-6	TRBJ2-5	ASSLPGLPGAQY
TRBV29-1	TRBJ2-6	SVTTGLISGANVLT
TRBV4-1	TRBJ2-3	ASSPKLSGSSTDTQY